The rows below give T cell receptor beta chains drawn from one sample of a study of CD8 T cells in ankylosing spondylitis. MiXCR, applied by TCRdb to the 5' RACE reads, yields one record per CDR3 protein. This sample has 150,000 to 200,000 distinct CDR3 sequences, with 30% to 35% found just once. Sequenced sample: synovial fluid, either unsorted or a sorted T cell fraction (not recorded which). These receptors came from a male donor with ankylosing spondylitis. CDR3s leave out the opening cysteine and the closing phenylalanine or tryptophan.

>TRBV3-1|TRBJ2-3
ASSPTGLRRKDTQY
>TRBV7-8|TRBJ2-1
ASSLVRGTSGSYEQF
>TRBV20-1|TRBJ1-1
SANGDRGRFTEAF
>TRBV20-1|TRBJ1-5
SAWGGADQPQH
>TRBV9|TRBJ1-5
ASSVGNQPQH
>TRBV3-1|TRBJ2-1
ASSLYSSGNSYNEQF
>TRBV9|TRBJ1-1
ASSFGLEGTEAF
>TRBV3-1|TRBJ1-1
ASSQDSPDTGNTEAF
>TRBV28|TRBJ2-7
ASSTPSDSNYEQY
>TRBV20-1|TRBJ1-1
SASGQAMNTEAF
>TRBV10-2|TRBJ2-5
ASSEGVETQY
>TRBV18|TRBJ2-2
ASSPGVGASTGELF
>TRBV7-9|TRBJ1-1
ASSSFATEAF
>TRBV11-1|TRBJ2-1
ASTPSSGGPGQF
>TRBV28|TRBJ2-1
ASSSLRGNEQF
>TRBV12-3/TRBV12-4|TRBJ1-1
AGGSLGQGTF
>TRBV7-9|TRBJ2-5
ASSLTGTDETQY
>TRBV11-2|TRBJ2-2
ASSDQGIGAGELF
>TRBV7-9|TRBJ1-6
ASNIGDRGSPLH
>TRBV3-1|TRBJ2-2
ASSHTRARAGANTGELF
>TRBV28|TRBJ1-1
ASSPSKNTEAF
>TRBV14|TRBJ1-1
ASSLRFADRANTEAF
>TRBV7-9|TRBJ1-4
ASSPGTTANEKLF
>TRBV24-1|TRBJ2-3
ATSDLGVGPTDTQY
>TRBV20-1|TRBJ2-3
SAETGTSGRQDTQY
>TRBV28|TRBJ2-1
ASRTPRGGYNEQF
>TRBV5-6|TRBJ1-4
ASSLGPTGEKLF
>TRBV11-2|TRBJ2-7
ASSSTRLGSYEQY
>TRBV6-2/TRBV6-3|TRBJ1-5
ASSVQGAGQPQH
>TRBV9|TRBJ2-5
ASSVAYGTGTQY
>TRBV12-3/TRBV12-4|TRBJ1-5
ASSLVHAARGNQPQH
>TRBV29-1|TRBJ1-1
SVAIFRGGDTEAF
>TRBV15|TRBJ2-5
ATSRGDRQETQY
>TRBV6-1|TRBJ1-6
ASSEARGSPLH
>TRBV29-1|TRBJ1-4
SATTGDEKLF
>TRBV7-6|TRBJ2-1
ASSLARTGGSEQF
>TRBV12-3/TRBV12-4|TRBJ1-6
ASSLGGSSYNSPLH
>TRBV7-3|TRBJ2-2
ASRPDTGELF
>TRBV4-3|TRBJ1-6
ASSQVLTDNSPLH
>TRBV20-1|TRBJ2-7
SARALSRSSYEQY
>TRBV12-3/TRBV12-4|TRBJ2-7
ASTRGSSYEQY
>TRBV2|TRBJ2-1
ASSENSNNEQF
>TRBV5-1|TRBJ2-3
ASRRTEDTQY
>TRBV29-1|TRBJ1-5
SVTDGDQPQH
>TRBV6-5|TRBJ2-1
ASSSKGLQF